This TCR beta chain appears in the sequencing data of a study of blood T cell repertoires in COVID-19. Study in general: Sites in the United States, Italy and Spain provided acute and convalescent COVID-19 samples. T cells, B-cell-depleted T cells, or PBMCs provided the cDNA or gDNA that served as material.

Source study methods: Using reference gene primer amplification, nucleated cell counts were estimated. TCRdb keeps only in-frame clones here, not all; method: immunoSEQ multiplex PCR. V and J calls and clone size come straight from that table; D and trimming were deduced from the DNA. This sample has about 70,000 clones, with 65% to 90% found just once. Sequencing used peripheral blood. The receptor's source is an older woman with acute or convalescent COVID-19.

CDR3 DNA sequence: TGTGCCAGCAGGACCATAGCGGGAGGCTACAATGAGCAGTTCTTC. It codes for CASRTIAGGYNEQFF. The chain employs TRBV6-5 and TRBJ2-1, with TRBD2 matching over 10 bases. The CDR3 has 15 residues. V was clipped by 6 bases and J by 3 bases; unmatched bases: 5. Per germline, CDR1 MNHEY and CDR2 SVGAGI.